This record looks at one T cell receptor (beta chain) sequence and its context. The antigen is unknown. Into CD45RA+ naive and CD45RA-negative memory subsets, the CD4+ cells were split. Trimming pared 3 bases from V and 4 bases from J, leaving 7 bases between. CDR1 is MDHEN and CDR2 is SYDVKM in the germline V gene. This CDR3 is built from 13 residues. The data are from a study of shared clonotypes between healthy human individuals. Genomic DNA from each subset was divided evenly over several immunoSEQ plates. When replicate PCRs were run on sorted subsets, they used approximately 0.2 ug DNA, some 30,000 T cell genomes. Sequencing was performed with immunoSEQ multiplex PCR; in TCRdb, only in-frame clones are kept and a portion is missing. This table has approximately 2.4 million clones, 90% to 97% appearing once. Study-wide results and caveats: Non-shared clonotypes displayed generation probabilities falling below those of clonotypes present in all four donors.

The sample consisted of naive CD4+ T cells sorted from blood. Subset given: CD45RA+ positively selected. The rearrangement links TRBV28 to TRBJ1-5; weak D call: TRBD1 (5 bases). The receptor was derived from a man between 18 and 35 years old in good health. The CDR3 here is CASSFDSNQPQHF. Written as DNA, the CDR3 is TGTGCCAGCAGTTTTGACAGTAATCAGCCCCAGCATTTT. Full variable domain (rest looked up from reference TRBV28 and TRBJ1-5): DVKVTQSSRYLVKRTGEKVFLECVQDMDHENMFWYRQDPGLGLRLIYFSYDVKMKEKGDIPEGYSVSREKKERFSLILESASTNQTSMYLCASSFDSNQPQHFGDGTRLSIL.